The 18 T cell receptor beta chains below were found in one sample sequenced in a study of T cell clonality in common variable immunodeficiency. Repertoires were generated with immunoSEQ multiplex PCR, while TCRdb's copy carries only in-frame clones and drops some. The sample is made up of around 57,000 clones, none counted only once. Input material: peripheral blood mononuclear cells. The source of these receptors is a person between 18 and 75 years old in good health.

This clone was seen ten or more times. With the read ending 3 residues before the CDR3 end, the germline J gene is used to fill in that end. The chain couples TRBV4-1 to TRBJ2-3; D may be TRBD2 (5 bases). Trimming stripped 1 base from V and 5 bases from J, with 16 bases between. The CDR3 length is 16 residues. The germline V gene encodes CDR1 MGHRA and CDR2 YSYEKL. Here the CDR3 reads CASSQVLVTSKDTQYF. The sequenced part of the CDR3 DNA is TGCGCCAGCAGCCAAGTACTAGTCACATCCAAAGATACG.

This clone appeared many times. One end of the junction varies from germline; a read error may be responsible. The read gets to within 3 residues of the CDR3 end, and the germline J gene fills in the rest. The chain is built from TRBV4-2 and TRBJ1-4, with D possibly matching TRBD1 (5 bases). CDR1 and CDR2 from the germline V gene are LGHNA and YNFKEQ. The CDR3 extends over 16 amino acids. The CDR3 region is CASSQDRLGEDEKLFF. The DNA read from the CDR3 is TGCGCCAGCAGCCAAGATAGGCTAGGGGAGGATGAAAAA.

The table lists this clone with many counts. The DNA read from the CDR3 is TGTGCCAGTAGTCCGTGGACTAGCGGCAATGAG. As protein: CASSPWTSGNE. The whole CDR3 reads CASSPWTSGNEQFF. V is TRBV19 and J is TRBJ2-1; TRBD2 matches 10 bases. Coverage ceases 3 residues before the CDR3 finishes, and the germline J gene fills in the end. The germline V gene encodes CDR1 LNHDA and CDR2 SQIVND (reference sequence). The V and J ends lost 5 bases and 6 bases, in that order; junction bases with no gene match: 4. The CDR3 length is 14 residues.

Many counts were recorded for this clone. The read comes to an end 3 residues before the CDR3 does, leaving the germline J gene to fill in the end. The chain employs TRBV10-3 and TRBJ1-6, with TRBD1 matching over 7 bases. CDR1 is ENHRY and CDR2 is SYGVKD in the germline V gene. After removal of 0 bases from V and 6 bases from J, the junction contained 5 bases not matched to a gene. The CDR3 has 16 amino acids. Here the CDR3 reads CAISESSTGANSPLHF. Incomplete CDR3 DNA: TGTGCCATCAGTGAGTCCAGTACAGGGGCTAATTCACCC.

This clone was picked up many times. The read stops 3 residues short of the end of the CDR3; the missing end is completed from the germline J gene. This chain connects TRBV10-3 to TRBJ1-5; 11 positions match TRBD1. The CDR3 sequence is 15 residues long. V shed 3 bases and J 6 bases; nucleotides not matched to a gene: 4. Germline CDR1 and CDR2: ENHRY and SYGVKD. Partial CDR3 DNA: TGTGCCATCAGTGAAGGACAGGGGGCGGTTCAGCCC. Its translation is CAISEGQGAVQP. In full, the CDR3 is CAISEGQGAVQPQHF.

This clone was recorded at least ten times. The read is 3 residues too short to cover the CDR3 end, so that end is filled in from the germline J gene. This rearrangement joins TRBV7-6 to TRBJ2-1; 14 bases agree with TRBD2. Per germline, CDR1 SGHVS and CDR2 FNYEAQ. The trim removed 5 bases at V and 6 bases at J, leaving 6 bases unmatched. The CDR3 length is 16 residues. The sequenced CDR3 bases are TGTGCCAGCAGCCTCCGACTAGCGGGAGGGCTCAATGAG. As protein: CASSLRLAGGLNE. The full-length CDR3 reads as CASSLRLAGGLNEQFF.

This clone was picked up many times. The read stops 3 residues short of the end of the CDR3; the missing end is completed from the germline J gene. J is TRBJ2-5 and V is TRBV6-2 or TRBV6-3; 8 bases are shared with TRBD2. V was clipped by 6 bases and J by 5 bases; unmatched bases: 5. Germline V gene data show CDR1 as MNHEY and CDR2 as SVGEGT. The CDR3 is made up of 13 amino acids. The CDR3 loop reads CASRAGGRETQYF. The CDR3 bases that were read are TGTGCCAGCAGGGCGGGAGGTCGGGAGACC.

This clone was counted many times. The sequence runs out 3 residues before the end of the CDR3; the remainder is reconstructed from the germline J gene. The V gene is TRBV5-1, the J gene TRBJ1-6, with no clear D. V was pared by 2 bases and J by 7 bases, with 10 bases between. Germline CDR1 reads SGHRS; CDR2 reads YFSETQ. This CDR3 has 14 residues. This CDR3 reads CASSLSLSNSPLHF. The CDR3 DNA, read in part, is TGCGCCAGCAGCTTATCATTGTCCAATTCACCC.

This clone was counted a few times. The read ends 3 residues shy of where the CDR3 ends; the end is completed using the germline J gene. The chain has TRBV11-2 and TRBJ2-1; 9 positions match TRBD2. CDR3 length equals 15 residues. The ends lost 5 bases at V and 7 bases at J; junction bases unmatched: 9. CDR1 is SGHAT, CDR2 FQNNGV, per germline. CDR3 region: CASSPLAGMRNEQFF. The part of the CDR3 DNA that was read is TGTGCCAGCAGCCCCCTAGCGGGAATGAGGAATGAG.

This clone was counted many times. The read falls 3 residues short of the CDR3 end, and the missing part is taken from the germline J gene. The chain employs TRBV2 and TRBJ2-1; possible D gene TRBD2, 6 bases. Germline CDR1 reads SNHLY; CDR2 reads FYNNEI. This CDR3 is 15 amino acids long. V was pared by 3 bases and J by 3 bases, with 12 bases between. CDR3 sequence: CASSETGEIYNEQFF. The CDR3 bases that were read are TGTGCCAGCAGTGAGACGGGGGAGATCTACAATGAG.

This clone appeared many times. The read finishes 3 residues shy of the CDR3 end, and the germline J gene is used to complete it. This rearrangement joins TRBV5-1 to TRBJ1-6; D is possibly TRBD1 (5 bases). This CDR3 is 15 amino acids long. Trimming pared 2 bases from V and 7 bases from J, leaving 13 bases between. The germline V gene encodes CDR1 SGHRS and CDR2 YFSETQ. CDR3 DNA, as far as it was read: TGCGCCAGCAGCTTCAATTCCCAGGGCAATTCACCC. It encodes CASSFNSQGNSP. The CDR3 in its entirety is CASSFNSQGNSPLHF.

This clone showed up just a few times. The read halts 3 residues ahead of the CDR3 end, with the missing end drawn from the germline J gene. The chain links TRBV19 to TRBJ1-2, with 12 bases lining up with TRBD1. V lost 4 bases and J lost 5; bases outside the gene matches: 11. The CDR3 spans 17 residues. Germline assignment: CDR1 LNHDA and CDR2 SQIVND (reference sequence). The DNA read from the CDR3 is TGTGCCAGTAGTACCCCCCCCGGGACAGGGGGCGGGTATGGC. Its protein is CASSTPPGTGGGYG. The entire CDR3 protein reads CASSTPPGTGGGYGYTF.

This clone showed up just a few times. Coverage ceases 3 residues before the CDR3 finishes, and the germline J gene fills in the end. This chain connects TRBV11-2 to TRBJ1-4; D unresolved. This CDR3 is 14 amino acids long. Germline V lookup: CDR1 SGHAT, CDR2 FQNNGV. CDR3 bases read: TGTGCCAGCAGCTTAGAACAGCGGAATTCACCA. Amino acid sequence: CASSLEQRNSP. The whole CDR3 reads CASSLEQRNSPLFF.

This clone was recorded at least ten times. CDR3 residues: CAIKGGRDRVNEQFF. The part of the CDR3 DNA that was read is TGTGCCATCAAGGGGGGCCGGGACAGGGTCAATGAG. The rearrangement uses TRBV10-3 and TRBJ2-1, with 9 nucleotides matching TRBD1. The read finishes 3 residues shy of the CDR3 end, and the germline J gene is used to complete it. The length of the CDR3 is 15 residues. Germline CDR1 reads ENHRY; CDR2 reads SYGVKD. V lost 7 bases, J lost 6 bases, and 10 bases stayed unmatched.

In its sample, this clone was seen many times. This CDR3 is CASSPTGGRGETQYF. CDR3 DNA (partial): TGTGCCAGCAGCCCCACTGGGGGCCGGGGAGAGACC. The V call is TRBV7-2, the J call TRBJ2-5; a weak D match, TRBD1 (6 bases). The read stops 3 residues short of the end of the CDR3; the missing end is completed from the germline J gene. Germline CDR1 and CDR2: SGHTA and FQGNSA. V was clipped by 5 bases and J by 4 bases, with 17 bases between them. CDR3 length: 15 residues.

By its share, this clone is medium-sized (0.01 to 0.1%). The observed sequence ends 3 residues before the CDR3 terminus, with the missing tail filled in from the germline J gene. This same CDR3 is encoded by further DNA sequences in the sample. The chain couples TRBV6-2 or TRBV6-3 to TRBJ2-1, with TRBD1 as a possible D gene (5 bases). The V end lost 5 bases, the J end lost 7 bases, and 9 bases lay between the germline ends. The CDR3 loop spans 12 amino acids. Per the germline V gene, CDR1 is MNHEY and CDR2 is SVGEGT. The DNA read from the CDR3 is TGTGCCAGCAGTCGTCAGGGTAATGAG. Its protein is CASSRQGNE. The CDR3 reads in full as CASSRQGNEQFF.

The sample holds many counts of this clone. The missing CDR3 end, 3 residues past where the read stops, is filled in from the germline J gene. V is TRBV11-2 and J is TRBJ2-1, with TRBD2 matching 9 bases. Germline V lookup: CDR1 SGHAT, CDR2 FQNNGV. V shed 5 bases and J 6 bases; nucleotides not matched to a gene: 8. The CDR3 contains 15 residues. The CDR3 spells CASSPGGSGGNEQFF. The DNA read from the CDR3 is TGTGCCAGCAGCCCCGGGGGTAGCGGGGGCAATGAG.

This clone was found many times. From the germline J gene comes the end of the CDR3, since the read stops 3 residues before it. V is TRBV30 and J is TRBJ1-2; 7 bases line up with TRBD1. The germline gives CDR1 GTSNPN, CDR2 SVGIG (reference sequence). This CDR3 has 13 amino acids. The sequenced part of the CDR3 DNA is TGTGCCTGGGTGGGGAACAGGGGTTGGGGC. It encodes CAWVGNRGWG. In full, the CDR3 reads CAWVGNRGWGYTF.